The T cell receptor beta chain described here comes from a study of neurological immune-mediated disorders (dated by TCRdb to about 2019). Background for the entire study: Of the roughly 34 multiple sclerosis patients, around 31 had relapsing-remitting MS and 3 had secondary progressive MS. The study compared peripheral blood TCR-beta repertoires of HTLV-I-associated myelopathy (HAM/TSP) patients, multiple sclerosis patients and healthy controls using UMI-based sequencing. The approximately 100 TCR-beta libraries included longitudinal samples, technical triplicates and paired sorted CD4+ and CD8+ T-cell subsets alongside PBMC samples. The cohort comprised approximately 67 subjects: some 15 HAM/TSP patients, some 35 multiple sclerosis patients and about 20 healthy controls. On the study overall, not on this receptor specifically: Repertoires from 18 of 34 MS patients were grouped by phylogenetic analysis into a cluster of related CDR3 sequences, suggesting a possible repertoire-level signature. TCR clonal expansion was highest in HAM/TSP patients and lowest in MS patients, with MS patients falling below even healthy controls. No identical CDR3 amino acid sequences were found to be shared among expanded clones across subjects, suggesting that TCR-beta repertoires were private in all groups. The MS cluster showed no association with clinical or MRI features, and the authors stated that larger cohorts are needed.

This clonotype was recorded at least ten times. The target of this receptor is not known. Nothing much larger sits one base from this clone, and base qualities are not available. Germline trimming: 0 bases from V, 7 bases from J; junction bases outside gene matches: 6. Including the terminal cysteine and phenylalanine, the CDR3 comprises 15 residues. Only the CDR3 DNA stays, 45 bases, in frame from base 1. The germline V gene yields MNHEY for CDR1 and SVGAGI for CDR2. Unsorted PBMC libraries were generated from 2 million PBMCs stored in RNAlater at -80 °C until RNA extraction. The multiple sclerosis patients were enrolled in a US clinical protocol that evaluated disease progression with magnetic resonance imaging. Peripheral blood was subjected to Ficoll-Hypaque density gradient centrifugation to isolate PBMCs, which were then cryopreserved in liquid nitrogen. To synthesize cDNA, template-switch 5'RACE was performed with a primer carrying a 10-nucleotide random unique molecular identifier so that each TCR transcript was tagged. Every sequencing run covered 15-18 subjects and yielded more than 180 million TCR-beta sequences. Total RNA was extracted with the RNeasy kit. TCR-beta VDJ regions were amplified with primers for the TCR constant region and the 5'RACE anchor, using the KAPA Real-time Library Amplification kit. A first PCR added sample indexes and Illumina adaptors, and a second PCR then raised library yield. After purification with Ampure beads, the TCR product of roughly 650 bp was size-selected on a 2% E-gel SizeSelection system. Before pooling, libraries had their quality checked on a Bioanalyzer, their concentration measured with Qubit, and their quantity determined with the Kapa Library Quantification kit. An Illumina HiSeq 2500 was used to sequence the libraries paired-end at 2 x 150 bp. To increase sequence diversity, roughly 24-32% phiX was spiked into each library pool. As for the authors' bioinformatics: Quality-filtered reads were processed with the UMI-based MiGEC pipeline, which removed over 80% of raw TCR sequences during error correction. VDJ genes were aligned to IMGT germline references, and clonotypes were defined by unique CDR3 amino acid sequence plus V-J genes. Clonal expansion, Shannon diversity and CDR3 relatedness (CalcPairwiseDistances, ClusterSamples) were evaluated with VDJtools, and phylogenetic trees were built with CLCbio workbench. Using coefficient-of-variation modelling across technical triplicates, the study counted a clone as expanded if it had at least 8 unique UMIs. TCRdb trimmed public reads at Q25 via fastp, called clones via MiXCR and kept in-frame beta chains. Rows with one shared CDR3 protein collapse into an entry with the most common genes and DNA. For this entry, the V and J calls and clone size follow TCRdb and not the study's own pipeline. This sample holds tens of thousands of distinct CDR3 sequences; 3.4% were observed only once. Together, the top ten hold about 4% of the sample.

In this chain, TRBV6-5 is recombined with TRBJ1-2, with 9 bases in between that match TRBD1. The TCR comes from a man aged 40-55 years with multiple sclerosis. The sequenced material came from PBMCs. The DNA is as follows: TGTGCCAGCAGTTACTCCGCCGGGACAGGGACTGGCTACACCTTC. Its protein is CASSYSAGTGTGYTF.